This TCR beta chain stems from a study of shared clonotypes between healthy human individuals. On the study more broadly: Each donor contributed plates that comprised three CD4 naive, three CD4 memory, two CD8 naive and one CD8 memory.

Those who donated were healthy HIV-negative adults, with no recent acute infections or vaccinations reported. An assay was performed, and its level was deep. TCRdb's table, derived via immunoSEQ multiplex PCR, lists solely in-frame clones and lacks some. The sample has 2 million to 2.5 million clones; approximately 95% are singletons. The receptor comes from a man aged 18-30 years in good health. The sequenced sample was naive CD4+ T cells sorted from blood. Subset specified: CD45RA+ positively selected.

CDR3 in DNA: TGTGCCTCTACACCCATCTATGGCTACACCTTC. This translates into CASTPIYGYTF. The rearrangement uses TRBV30 and TRBJ1-2; D call uncertain. Germline CDR1 GTSNPN, CDR2 SVGIG (reference sequence). The CDR3 contains 11 residues. The germline V and J ends were trimmed by 7 bases and 4 bases, with 10 bases remaining between them.